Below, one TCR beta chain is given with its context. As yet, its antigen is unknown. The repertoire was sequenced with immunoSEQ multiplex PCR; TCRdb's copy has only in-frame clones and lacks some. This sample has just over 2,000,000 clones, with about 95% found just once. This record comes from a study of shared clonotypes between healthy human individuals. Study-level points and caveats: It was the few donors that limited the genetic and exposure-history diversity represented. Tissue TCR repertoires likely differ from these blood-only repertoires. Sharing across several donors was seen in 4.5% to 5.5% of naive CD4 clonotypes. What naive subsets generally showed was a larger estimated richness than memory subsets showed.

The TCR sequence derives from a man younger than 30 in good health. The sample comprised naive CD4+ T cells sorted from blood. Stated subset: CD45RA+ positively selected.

The CDR3 DNA is TGTGCCAGCAGTTCCCAGGGGGCCACTGAGCAGTTCTTC. As protein: CASSSQGATEQFF. V usage is TRBV2 and J usage is TRBJ2-1; 8 bases map to TRBD1. The CDR3 runs to 13 residues. Unmatched junction bases numbered 6, after V lost 5 bases and J lost 9 bases. Germline V CDR1 and CDR2: SNHLY, FYNNEI. The complete variable domain, with remaining parts taken from reference TRBV2 and TRBJ2-1, reads EPEVTQTPSHQVTQMGQEVILRCVPISNHLYFYWYRQILGQKVEFLVSFYNNEISEKSEIFDDQFSVERPDGSNFTLKIRSTKLEDSAMYFCASSSQGATEQFFGPGTRLTVL.